The 15 T cell receptor beta chains listed next were all sequenced from one sample in a study of blood T cell repertoires in COVID-19. Sequencing was performed with immunoSEQ multiplex PCR; in TCRdb, only in-frame clones are kept and a portion is missing. The repertoire holds some 510,000 clones, with more than 75% as singletons. Sequencing input: PBMCs or T cells enriched from blood (not recorded which). All receptors come from a middle-aged woman who had recovered from COVID-19.

The rearrangement joins TRBV9 to TRBJ2-3, with 9 bases aligning to TRBD1. J lost 5 bases, V lost 2 bases, and 6 bases had no gene match. This CDR3 has 15 residues. The germline V gene has CDR1 SGDLS and CDR2 YYNGEE. This CDR3 is CASSVSTGGGDTQYF. The CDR3 DNA reads TGTGCCAGCAGCGTTTCGACAGGGGGGGGAGATACGCAGTATTTT.

The chain recombines TRBV12-3 or TRBV12-4 with TRBJ1-1; the match to TRBD1 covers 8 bases. The CDR3 runs 13 residues. Trimming removed 7 bases from V and 4 bases from J; junction bases left unmatched: 5. CDR3 protein: CASTFTGGTEAFF. The CDR3 DNA sequence: TGTGCCAGCACCTTCACAGGGGGCACTGAAGCTTTCTTT.

The rearrangement uses TRBV7-9 and TRBJ1-1; D possibly corresponds to TRBD1 (5 bases). The length of the CDR3 is 13 residues. Germline CDR1 and CDR2: SEHNR and FQNEAQ (reference sequence). V gave up 5 bases and J gave up 8 bases, with 15 bases separating them. The CDR3 DNA reads TGTGCCAGCAGCCCCATGACAGATTTAGAAGCTTTCTTT. It translates to CASSPMTDLEAFF. The full variable domain, completed using reference TRBV7-9 and TRBJ1-1, is DTGVSQNPRHKITKRGQNVTFRCDPISEHNRLYWYRQTLGQGPEFLTYFQNEAQLEKSRLLSDRFSAERPKGSFSTLEIQRTEQGDSAMYLCASSPMTDLEAFFGQGTRLTVV.

The CDR3 sequence: CASSQDRDSNTGELFF. In DNA, the CDR3 is TGCGCCAGCAGCCAAGATCGGGACAGCAACACCGGGGAGCTGTTTTTT. The rearrangement uses TRBV4-1 and TRBJ2-2, with TRBD1 matching 7 bases. CDR1 and CDR2 from the germline V gene are MGHRA and YSYEKL. The CDR3 consists of 16 residues. V gave up 0 bases and J gave up 2 bases; unmatched junction bases: 3.

The chain carries TRBV10-1 and TRBJ2-1; TRBD2 agrees at 8 bases. V shed 9 bases and J 0 bases; nucleotides not matched to a gene: 7. The germline gives CDR1 WNHNN, CDR2 SYGVQD (reference sequence). The CDR3 spans 15 residues. CDR3 DNA sequence: TGCGCCAGACGACTAGCGAGGAGCTCCTACAATGAGCAGTTCTTC. Its translation is CARRLARSSYNEQFF.

The chain recombines TRBV6-5 with TRBJ2-3; TRBD2 aligns across 7 bases. This CDR3 has 14 residues. After removal of 5 bases from V and 0 bases from J, the junction contained 2 bases not matched to a gene. Germline V gene lookup returns CDR1 MNHEY and CDR2 SVGAGI. In DNA, the CDR3 is TGTGCCAGCAGTCGGGACTATAGCACAGATACGCAGTATTTT. Amino acid sequence: CASSRDYSTDTQYF.

The chain carries TRBV9 and TRBJ2-7; 14 nucleotides line up with TRBD2. This CDR3 comprises 15 residues. Trimming took 3 bases from V and 4 from J; bases not matched to a gene: 3. CDR1 SGDLS and CDR2 YYNGEE come from the germline V gene. The CDR3 DNA reads TGTGCCAGCAGCGGACTAGCGGGAGGGCCTTACGAGCAGTACTTC. It codes for CASSGLAGGPYEQYF.

The chain employs TRBV4-1 and TRBJ2-3; D might be TRBD1 (6 bases). Germline lookup yields CDR1 MGHRA and CDR2 YSYEKL. This CDR3 region has 14 residues. The V gene lost 5 bases and the J gene lost 3 bases, with 12 bases spanning the gap. The CDR3 DNA reads as TGCGCCAGCAGCTCTCGACAGGCAACAGATACGCAGTATTTT. The encoded protein is CASSSRQATDTQYF.

The chain uses TRBV4-1 and TRBJ2-5; D uncertain. Germline values: CDR1 MGHRA, CDR2 YSYEKL. V lost 1 base and J lost 5, with 8 bases in between. The CDR3 runs 13 residues. The DNA for the CDR3 is TGCGCCAGCAGCCAAGTAATCGGGGAGACCCAGTACTTC. Protein product: CASSQVIGETQYF.

The V gene is TRBV27, the J gene TRBJ2-4; maybe TRBD2 (6 bases). V dropped 8 bases and J dropped 0 bases, with 29 bases sitting between them. The V gene's germline CDR1 is MNHEY and CDR2 SMNVEV (reference sequence). The CDR3 has 20 residues. In nucleotides, the CDR3 is TGTGCCAGCTACCACGGGGGTCCAAAGCAGGGAAACCTAGCCAAAAACATTCAGTACTTC. Its protein product is CASYHGGPKQGNLAKNIQYF.

J is TRBJ2-5 and V is TRBV12-5, with 9 bases lining up with TRBD2. V trimming: 6 bases; J trimming: 4 bases; junction bases outside the gene matches: 6. CDR1 and CDR2 from the germline V gene are LGHNT and FRNRAP. The CDR3 loop spans 14 amino acids. The CDR3 nucleotides read TGTGCTAGTGGCTTTAGCGGGAGAGGAGAGACCCAGTACTTC. Protein: CASGFSGRGETQYF.

This clone was detected only a few times. This sequence joins TRBV6-2 or TRBV6-3 and TRBJ2-7; 9 nucleotides agree with TRBD2. The CDR3 runs to 16 residues. V shed 0 bases and J 5 bases; nucleotides not matched to a gene: 8. Germline assignment: CDR1 MNHEY and CDR2 SVGEGT. The CDR3 DNA reads TGTGCCAGCAGTTACTCGTTTCTAGCGGGAACTGACGAGCAGTACTTC. It yields the protein CASSYSFLAGTDEQYF.

This clone has a handful of counts. The V call is TRBV7-2, the J call TRBJ1-6, with D unresolved. CDR3 length: 15 residues. V was trimmed by 5 bases and J by 5 bases, leaving 13 bases between them. The germline gives CDR1 SGHTA, CDR2 FQGNSA. The CDR3 DNA is TGTGCCAGCAGCACAGCCCTGACGGATAATTCACCCCTCCACTTT. Translation: CASSTALTDNSPLHF.

This chain uses TRBV12-3 or TRBV12-4 with TRBJ2-7; 7 nucleotides line up with TRBD2. V lost 6 bases, J lost 6 bases, and 5 bases stayed unmatched. The CDR3 extends over 12 amino acids. The CDR3 bases are TGTGCCAGCAGGGGCCCGGGGGGCGAGCAGTACTTC. This sequence encodes CASRGPGGEQYF.

The chain carries TRBV4-3 and TRBJ1-2; 7 bases match TRBD1. This CDR3 region has 14 residues. Germline CDR1 LGHNA, CDR2 YSLEER. J lost 5 bases, V lost 4 bases, and 7 bases had no gene match. As DNA, the CDR3 is TGCGCCAGCAGCCGAGACAGGGATGGATATGGCTACACCTTC. Translating it yields CASSRDRDGYGYTF.